A single sample gave rise to the 7 T cell receptor beta chains below, sequenced in a study of neurological immune-mediated disorders. Regarding time point: longitudinal time-point 3. Each CDR3 protein is one row after TCRdb ran MiXCR on the 5' RACE reads. The data show 53,000 or so distinct CDR3 sequences, roughly 8% seen once. The sequencing sample was made of PBMCs. The receptors here all came from a woman between 35 and 50 years old in good health.

This clonotype was recorded many times. The V call is TRBV7-2, the J call TRBJ2-3, with 9 bases that match TRBD2. Germline V gives CDR1 SGHTA, CDR2 FQGNSA. This CDR3 region has 19 residues. The V segment lost 2 bases and the J segment 4 bases; nucleotides outside the gene matches: 16. Here the CDR3 DNA reads TGTGCCAGCAGCTTATTGTCGTTCGGCGGGGGGGCGACCGCAGATACGCAGTATTTT. This codes for CASSLLSFGGGATADTQYF.

In its sample, this clonotype was seen many times. The chain is built from TRBV6-2 or TRBV6-3 and TRBJ2-7, with 10 bases lining up with TRBD2. CDR1 is MNHEY and CDR2 is SVGEGT in the germline V gene. CDR3 length: 17 amino acids. V shed 4 bases and J 7 bases; nucleotides not matched to a gene: 16. The CDR3 DNA follows: TGTGCCAGCAGTTTCCCTATTACGGGCCTAGCGGGAGAGGAGCAGTACTTC. It codes for CASSFPITGLAGEEQYF.

The V and J genes are TRBV10-3 and TRBJ1-1; D is unclear. V shed 0 bases and J shed 5 bases, with 7 bases lying between them. Germline values: CDR1 ENHRY, CDR2 SYGVKD. There are 13 residues in the CDR3. CDR3 amino acids: CAISESGVTEAFF. Written as DNA, the CDR3 is TGTGCCATCAGTGAGTCTGGGGTGACTGAAGCTTTCTTT.

This clonotype was observed a few times. In DNA, the CDR3 is TGCAGTGCTAGGTCGGCTGGCCTGAACACTGAAGCTTTCTTT. It encodes CSARSAGLNTEAFF. This chain links TRBV20-1 with TRBJ1-1; unclear D gene. V lost 3 bases to trimming and J lost 0 bases, with 11 bases between them. CDR3 length equals 14 residues. Germline-derived CDR1 and CDR2 are DFQATT and SNEGSKA (reference sequence).

Only a few counts were recorded for this clonotype. This clone may be a read error of a much larger clone one base away. V usage is TRBV11-3 and J usage is TRBJ2-2; 8 bases align to TRBD2. From germline, CDR1 is SGHNT and CDR2 YENEEA. The CDR3 is 15 residues long. CDR3 region: CASSPQLADTGDLFF. The CDR3 region has the DNA TGTGCCAGCAGCCCGCAACTAGCGGACACCGGGGACCTGTTTTTT.

On this clonotype: With a much larger clone just one base away, this may be a read error. The genes are TRBV20-1 and TRBJ2-1; tentative D call: TRBD1 (6 bases). The germline V gene encodes CDR1 DFQATT and CDR2 SNEGSKA (reference sequence). The CDR3 contains 14 residues. This chain's CDR3 is CSVNPGQIYIEQFF. The DNA of the CDR3 is TGCAGTGTTAACCCTGGACAGATCTACATTGAGCAGTTCTTC.

This clonotype was counted ten times or more. In nucleotides, the CDR3 is TGCAGTGCTGAACGGACAGGGGAAGGAGAGACCCAGTACTTC. Amino acid sequence: CSAERTGEGETQYF. The chain has TRBV20-1 and TRBJ2-5; 9 positions match TRBD1. The CDR3 is 14 amino acids. Germline V gene lookup returns CDR1 DFQATT and CDR2 SNEGSKA (reference sequence). Trimming cost V 5 bases and J 4 bases; bases outside gene matches: 8.